Here is one TCR beta chain with its context. TCRdb's table, derived via immunoSEQ multiplex PCR, lists solely in-frame clones and lacks some. The sample lists roughly 79,000 clones, 91% seen once, with 1.5% to 2% in the top ten. The entry originates in a study of OX40 agonist ivuxolimab in advanced cancers. Trimming removed 5 bases from V and 0 bases from J, with 17 bases in between. This CDR3 contains 17 residues. CDR1 and CDR2 (germline): LNHDA, SQIVND (reference sequence). The chain carries TRBV19 and TRBJ2-1; D could derive from TRBD1 or TRBD2 (6 bases each). Sequencing used CD4+ or CD8+ T cells sorted from blood, obtained in a trial of the OX40 agonist ivuxolimab. The clonotype was recovered from an adult with an advanced solid tumor such as melanoma, head and neck, liver or kidney cancer. The CDR3 loop is CASSVGGNAPSYNEQFF. In DNA form, the CDR3 reads TGTGCCAGTAGTGTAGGGGGGAACGCTCCCTCCTACAATGAGCAGTTCTTC.